This T cell receptor (beta chain) was observed in a study of T cells in localized non-small cell lung cancer. The method was immunoSEQ multiplex PCR; TCRdb's version includes in-frame clones alone and lacks a portion of them. Here the sample spans 20,000 to 25,000 clones, roughly nine tenths being singletons. The V and J ends lost 3 bases and 8 bases, in that order; junction bases with no gene match: 11. The germline V gene encodes CDR1 SGHRS and CDR2 YFSETQ. This CDR3 region has 16 residues. The clonotype originates from a male donor aged 60 or over with stage I lung adenocarcinoma. The J gene is TRBJ1-4, the V gene TRBV5-1; 9 bases agree with TRBD1. This specimen consisted of peripheral blood, obtained before any cancer treatment. The CDR3 nucleotides read TGCGCCAGCAGCTCTCGTCAACAGGGGACAGGGGAAAAACTGTTTTTT. Encoded protein: CASSSRQQGTGEKLFF.